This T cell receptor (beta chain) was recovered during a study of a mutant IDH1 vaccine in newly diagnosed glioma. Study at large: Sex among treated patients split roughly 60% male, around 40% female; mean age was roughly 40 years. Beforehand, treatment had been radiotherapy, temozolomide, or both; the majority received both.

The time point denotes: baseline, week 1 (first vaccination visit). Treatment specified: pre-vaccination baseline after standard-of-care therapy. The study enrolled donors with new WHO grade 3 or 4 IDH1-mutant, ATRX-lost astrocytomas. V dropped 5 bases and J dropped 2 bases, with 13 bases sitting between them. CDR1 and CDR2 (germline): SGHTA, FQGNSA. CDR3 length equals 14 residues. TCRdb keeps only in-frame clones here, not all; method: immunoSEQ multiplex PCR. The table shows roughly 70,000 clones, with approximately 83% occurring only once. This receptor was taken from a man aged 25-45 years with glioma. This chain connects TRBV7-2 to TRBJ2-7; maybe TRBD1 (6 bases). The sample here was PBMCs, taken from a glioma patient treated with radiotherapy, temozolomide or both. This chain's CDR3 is CASSLQGVAYEQYF. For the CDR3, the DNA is TGTGCCAGCAGCCTACAGGGAGTGGCCTACGAGCAGTACTTC.